This T cell receptor (beta chain) was recorded in a study of T cells after yellow fever vaccination. At the level of the study: Each low-cell-number fraction was prepared by means of SMART-Seq v4 Ultra Low Input.

On this clonotype: As yet, its antigen is unknown.

MiXCR was run by TCRdb on the 5' RACE reads, yielding one entry per CDR3 protein. The table lists a few hundred thousand distinct CDR3 sequences, about a sixth of them singletons. V gave up 0 bases and J gave up 8 bases; unmatched junction bases: 6. CDR3 length: 15 residues. Looked up from germline, CDR1 is PRHDT and CDR2 is FYEKMQ (reference sequence). General study results and limits: Weaker, the secondary response peaked sooner, at day 5 versus 15. In FACS-sorted repertoires, abundant clonotypes from the bulk population could appear as contaminants. Most clones from primary vaccination resurfaced after the booster (nearly 97% CD4, approximately 87% CD8).

The receptor's source is a man aged 18 to 35 who received the YFV17D yellow fever vaccine. Sequencing used PBMCs, obtained 4 to 5 days after the first yellow fever vaccination. The rearrangement joins TRBV13 to TRBJ2-4; 8 positions agree with TRBD2. CDR3 nucleotide sequence: TGTGCCAGCAGCTTAGGGCGCGGGGGGTTGGACATTCAGTACTTC. It yields the protein CASSLGRGGLDIQYF. Supplemented by reference TRBV13 and TRBJ2-4, the full variable domain reads AAGVIQSPRHLIKEKRETATLKCYPIPRHDTVYWYQQGPGQDPQFLISFYEKMQSDKGSIPDRFSAQQFSDYHSELNMSSLELGDSALYFCASSLGRGGLDIQYFGAGTRLSVL.